Listed below are T cell receptor gamma chains from one sample, sequenced in a study of gamma-delta T cells after stem cell transplantation. TCRdb made new clone calls on the RT-PCR reads using CATT. The sample has some 1,800 gamma-chain clones, about 2.1% seen once. Material: gamma-delta T cells. The source is a human donor. It is not recorded whose cells these are; they may come from a transplant donor. The CDR3 runs from the conserved cysteine through the conserved F or W. Clone size is given for some rows only: seen once, a few or many times, or a class if the clone is expanded.

abundance	j_gene	v_gene	CDR3aa	CDR3nt
medium-sized	TRGJ1/TRGJ2	TRGV3	CATWDRLERGKLF	TGTGCCACCTGGGACAGACTGGAAAGGGGGAAACTCTTT
medium-sized	TRGJ1/TRGJ2	TRGV4	CATWDGTYKKLF	TGTGCCACCTGGGATGGCACCTATAAGAAACTCTTT
few	TRGJ1/TRGJ2	TRGV2	CATWDGSDYYKKLF	TGTGCCACCTGGGACGGGAGCGATTATTATAAGAAACTCTTT
medium-sized	TRGJP	TRGV9	CALWEELKELGKKIKVF	TGTGCCTTGTGGGAGGAGCTCAAGGAGTTGGGCAAAAAAATCAAGGTATTT
few	TRGJP	TRGV9	CALWEVMQELGKKIKVF	TGTGCCTTGTGGGAGGTGATGCAAGAGTTGGGCAAAAAAATCAAGGTATTT
medium-sized	TRGJ1/TRGJ2	TRGV2	CATWDRYKKLF	TGTGCCACCTGGGACAGATATAAGAAACTCTTT
.	TRGJP	TRGV9	CALWEGGELGKKIKVF	TGTGCCTTGTGGGAGGGTGGAGAGTTGGGCAAAAAAATCAAGGTATTT
medium-sized	TRGJP	TRGV9	CALWEPARELGKKIKVF	TGTGCCTTGTGGGAGCCTGCAAGAGAGTTGGGCAAAAAAATCAAGGTATTT
.	TRGJP	TRGV9	CALWEKPPQELGKKIKVF	TGTGCCTTGTGGGAGAAGCCACCCCAAGAGTTGGGCAAAAAAATCAAGGTATTT
medium-sized	TRGJP	TRGV9	CALWEVFLWLGKKIKVF	TGTGCCTTGTGGGAGGTGTTTCTTTGGTTGGGCAAAAAAATCAAGGTATTT
few	TRGJ1/TRGJ2	TRGV2	CATWDGQVGKKLF	TGTGCCACCTGGGACGGGCAGGTCGGCAAGAAGCTCTTT
few	TRGJP	TRGV9	CALWEVVGKKIKVF	TGTGCCTTGTGGGAGGTAGTGGGCAAAAAAATCAAGGTATTT
medium-sized	TRGJ1/TRGJ2	TRGV5	CAPLGKKLF	TGTGCCCCCCTGGGGAAGAAACTCTTT
few	TRGJP	TRGV9	CALWEGLVLLGKKIKVF	TGTGCCTTGTGGGAGGGTCTCGTTTTGTTGGGCAAAAAAATCAAGGTATTT
medium-sized	TRGJP	TRGV9	CALWEVNEELGKKIKVF	TGTGCCTTGTGGGAGGTGAATGAAGAGTTGGGCAAAAAAATCAAGGTATTT
large	TRGJP2	TRGV3	CATWDIPNLYSSDWIKTF	TGTGCCACCTGGGACATCCCAAATCTTTATAGTAGTGATTGGATCAAGACGTTT
few	TRGJ1/TRGJ2	TRGV3	CATWDRPDFYYYKKLF	TGTGCCACCTGGGACAGGCCCGATTTCTATTATTATAAGAAACTCTTT
medium-sized	TRGJ1/TRGJ2	TRGV3	CATWVYYYKKLF	TGTGCCACCTGGGTCTATTATTATAAGAAACTCTTT
.	TRGJ1/TRGJ2	TRGV2	CATWDRHGSYKKLF	TGTGCCACCTGGGACCGACACGGCTCTTATAAGAAACTCTTT
medium-sized	TRGJ1/TRGJ2	TRGV2	CATWDGPFYYKKLF	TGTGCCACCTGGGACGGGCCATTTTATTATAAGAAACTCTTT
.	TRGJP	TRGV9	CALWEVDGGELGKKIKVF	TGTGCCTTGTGGGAGGTGGACGGTGGGGAGTTGGGCAAAAAAATCAAGGTATTT
medium-sized	TRGJP	TRGV9	CALWEVDAGKKIKVF	TGTGCCTTGTGGGAGGTGGATGCGGGCAAAAAAATCAAGGTATTT
medium-sized	TRGJ1/TRGJ2	TRGV9	CALWEGPLKLF	TGTGCCTTGTGGGAGGGGCCGTTGAAACTCTTT
.	TRGJ1/TRGJ2	TRGV9	CALWEAGYYKKLF	TGTGCCTTGTGGGAGGCGGGTTATTATAAGAAACTCTTT
large	TRGJP	TRGV9	CALWEVPTARELGKKIKVF	TGTGCCTTGTGGGAGGTGCCCACAGCCCGGGAGTTGGGCAAAAAAATCAAGGTATTT
medium-sized	TRGJP2	TRGV2	CATWGRGNSSDWIKTF	TGTGCCACCTGGGGCAGGGGGAATAGTAGTGATTGGATCAAGACGTTT
medium-sized	TRGJ1/TRGJ2	TRGV2	CATWDAPYYKKLF	TGTGCCACCTGGGACGCCCCTTATTATAAGAAACTCTTT
medium-sized	TRGJ1/TRGJ2	TRGV9	CALWEVRVKLF	TGTGCCTTGTGGGAGGTGCGAGTGAAACTCTTT
.	TRGJ1/TRGJ2	TRGV2	CATWDASNYYKKLF	TGTGCCACCTGGGACGCATCGAATTATTATAAGAAACTCTTT
medium-sized	TRGJP2	TRGV3	CATWDQNDWIKTF	TGTGCCACCTGGGACCAAAACGATTGGATCAAGACGTTT
.	TRGJP	TRGV9	CALWELPGELGKKIKVF	TGTGCCTTGTGGGAGCTCCCAGGGGAGTTGGGCAAAAAAATCAAGGTATTT
few	TRGJ1/TRGJ2	TRGV3	CATWDQYHKKLF	TGTGCCACCTGGGACCAGTATCATAAGAAACTCTTT
.	TRGJP	TRGV9	CALWEVAPGGQELGKKIKVF	TGTGCCTTGTGGGAGGTGGCCCCTGGGGGGCAAGAGTTGGGCAAAAAAATCAAGGTATTT
medium-sized	TRGJP	TRGV9	CALWEVHVELGKKIKVF	TGTGCCTTGTGGGAGGTGCACGTGGAGTTGGGCAAAAAAATCAAGGTATTT
medium-sized	TRGJ1/TRGJ2	TRGV2	CATWDGPRPDKKLF	TGTGCCACCTGGGACGGACCGAGACCCGATAAGAAACTCTTT
medium-sized	TRGJ1/TRGJ2	TRGV4	CATWDGNTPNYYKKLF	TGTGCCACCTGGGATGGTAATACCCCGAATTATTATAAGAAACTCTTT
medium-sized	TRGJ1/TRGJ2	TRGV2	CATWDGSYYKKLF	TGTGCCACCTGGGACGGGTCATATTATAAGAAACTCTTT
medium-sized	TRGJ1/TRGJ2	TRGV9	CALWEVHKVYYKKLF	TGTGCCTTGTGGGAGGTGCACAAGGTTTATTATAAGAAACTCTTT
medium-sized	TRGJ1/TRGJ2	TRGV4	CATWDVYYKKLF	TGTGCCACCTGGGATGTCTATTATAAGAAACTCTTT
medium-sized	TRGJP	TRGV9	CALWEVDPGDQLGKKIKVF	TGTGCCTTGTGGGAGGTGGACCCGGGGGATCAGTTGGGCAAAAAAATCAAGGTATTT
.	TRGJ1/TRGJ2	TRGV4	CATWDGVNYYKKLF	TGTGCCACCTGGGATGGGGTGAATTATTATAAGAAACTCTTT
large	TRGJP	TRGV9	CALWQELGKKIKVF	TGTGCCTTGTGGCAAGAGTTGGGCAAAAAAATCAAGGTATTT
.	TRGJP	TRGV9	CALWEVRNGKELGKKIKVF	TGTGCCTTGTGGGAGGTGCGCAACGGCAAAGAGTTGGGCAAAAAAATCAAGGTATTT
medium-sized	TRGJP	TRGV9	CALWEVLELGKKIKVF	TGTGCCTTGTGGGAGGTTTTAGAGTTGGGCAAAAAAATCAAGGTATTT
medium-sized	TRGJP	TRGV9	CALWDPLELGKKIKVF	TGTGCCTTGTGGGACCCTTTAGAGTTGGGCAAAAAAATCAAGGTATTT
.	TRGJP	TRGV9	CALWETPGGELGKKIKVF	TGTGCCTTGTGGGAGACTCCCGGGGGAGAGTTGGGCAAAAAAATCAAGGTATTT